Shown below are 8 T cell receptor beta chains from a single sample sequenced in a study of blood T cells in healthy people across ages. PCR was performed a second time for roughly 7 to 11 cycles using a sample-barcoded 5' primer and a J-beta primer mix. One entry per CDR3 protein, called by TCRdb with MiXCR from the 5' RACE reads. The sample has around 800,000 distinct CDR3 sequences, about 26% seen once. The data also belong to a second study, concerning T cells of mothers and their children.

Sequencing was performed on blood. The source is a boy younger than 18 in good health.

The chain joins TRBV2 to TRBJ1-6, with 9 nucleotides matching TRBD1. Germline V CDR1 and CDR2: SNHLY, FYNNEI. V gave up 7 bases and J gave up 10 bases; unmatched junction bases: 11. CDR3 length: 15 amino acids. As DNA, the CDR3 is TGTGCCAGCATGCCGGACAGTGGACAGGGGTCACCCCTCCACTTT. Its protein is CASMPDSGQGSPLHF.

This chain uses TRBV12-5 with TRBJ2-1; 7 bases are a match to TRBD1. CDR3 length equals 14 residues. Trimming cost V 9 bases and J 4 bases; bases outside gene matches: 9. Per the germline V gene, CDR1 is LGHNT and CDR2 is FRNRAP. CDR3 DNA sequence: TGTGCTAGGCTCTCCGGGACAGATTACAATGAGCAGTTCTTC. Translating it yields CARLSGTDYNEQFF.

The rearrangement links TRBV2 to TRBJ2-3, with D uncertain. Trimming shortened V by 5 bases and J by 5 bases, and 11 bases separated the two germline ends. There are 13 residues in the CDR3. Germline lookup yields CDR1 SNHLY and CDR2 FYNNEI. CDR3 protein: CASSQTPGDTQYF. As DNA, the CDR3 is TGTGCCAGCAGTCAGACCCCCGGAGATACGCAGTATTTT. The full variable domain, completed using reference TRBV2 and TRBJ2-3, is EPEVTQTPSHQVTQMGQEVILRCVPISNHLYFYWYRQILGQKVEFLVSFYNNEISEKSEIFDDQFSVERPDGSNFTLKIRSTKLEDSAMYFCASSQTPGDTQYFGPGTRLTVL.

Worth noting for this clonotype: An end of the junction differs from the germline gene, which may be a read error. The J gene is TRBJ2-5, the V gene TRBV10-3, with D maybe TRBD2 (7 bases). This CDR3 has 15 amino acids. The germline V gene has CDR1 ENHRY and CDR2 SYGVKD. CDR3 region: CAISESTGGGETQCF. CDR3 nucleotides: TGTGCCATCAGTGAGTCTACGGGGGGCGGAGAGACCCAGTGCTTC.

This clonotype was seen only a few times. The V call is TRBV29-1, the J call TRBJ2-5; D remains unclear. Trimming removed 7 bases from V and 0 bases from J, with 12 bases in between. The CDR3 runs to 13 residues. The germline gives CDR1 SQVTM, CDR2 ANQGSEA. CDR3 sequence reads: CSAAGLDQETQYF. The CDR3 DNA reads as TGCAGCGCCGCTGGGCTAGACCAAGAGACCCAGTACTTC.

CDR3 loop: CASSAWDREGTDTQYF. The CDR3 DNA reads as TGCGCCAGCAGCGCGTGGGACAGGGAGGGCACAGATACGCAGTATTTT. The J gene is TRBJ2-3, the V gene TRBV5-1, with TRBD1 matching over 9 bases. The CDR3 has 16 residues. Germline loops: CDR1 SGHRS, CDR2 YFSETQ. The V segment lost 4 bases and the J segment 1 base; nucleotides outside the gene matches: 7.

The chain couples TRBV12-3 or TRBV12-4 to TRBJ1-3, with 8 bases fitting TRBD1. After removal of 5 bases from V and 0 bases from J, the junction contained 6 bases not matched to a gene. CDR3 length: 16 residues. This CDR3 reads CASSPGTGLSGNTIYF. Here the CDR3 DNA reads TGTGCCAGCAGTCCCGGGACAGGCCTCTCTGGAAACACCATATATTTT.

This clonotype was picked up a small number of times. One junction end does not reproduce the germline sequence, and a read error may be involved. This chain uses TRBV7-2 with TRBJ1-6; a possible D gene is TRBD1 (5 bases). CDR1 SGHTA and CDR2 FQGNSA come from the germline V gene. This CDR3 region has 13 residues. CDR3 sequence (DNA): TGTGCCAGCAGCTCCGCGGACAATTCACCCCTTCACTTT. Translation gives CASSSADNSPLHF.